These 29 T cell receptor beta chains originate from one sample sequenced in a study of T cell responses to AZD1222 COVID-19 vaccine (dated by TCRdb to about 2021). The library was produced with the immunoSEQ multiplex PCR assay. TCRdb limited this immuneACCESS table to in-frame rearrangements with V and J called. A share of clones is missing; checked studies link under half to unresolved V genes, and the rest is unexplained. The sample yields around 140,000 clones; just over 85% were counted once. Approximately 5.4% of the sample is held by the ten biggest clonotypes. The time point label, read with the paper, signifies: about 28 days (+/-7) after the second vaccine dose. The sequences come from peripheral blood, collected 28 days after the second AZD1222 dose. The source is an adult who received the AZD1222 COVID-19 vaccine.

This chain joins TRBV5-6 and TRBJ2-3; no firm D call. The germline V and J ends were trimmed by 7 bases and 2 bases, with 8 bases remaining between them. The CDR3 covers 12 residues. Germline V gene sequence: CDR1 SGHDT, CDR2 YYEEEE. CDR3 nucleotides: TGTGCCAGCCTAAGGGACACAGATACGCAGTATTTT. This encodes CASLRDTDTQYF.

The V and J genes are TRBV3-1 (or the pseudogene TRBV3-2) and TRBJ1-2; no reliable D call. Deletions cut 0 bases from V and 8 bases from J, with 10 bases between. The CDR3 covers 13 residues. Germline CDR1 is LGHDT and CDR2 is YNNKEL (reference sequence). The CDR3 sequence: CASSQEVRVGYTF. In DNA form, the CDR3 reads TGTGCCAGCAGCCAAGAGGTGAGGGTCGGCTACACCTTC.

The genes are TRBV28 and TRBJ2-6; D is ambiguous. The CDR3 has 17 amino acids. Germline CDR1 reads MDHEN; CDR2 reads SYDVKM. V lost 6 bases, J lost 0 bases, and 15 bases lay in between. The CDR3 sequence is CASSPTPLGSGANVLTF. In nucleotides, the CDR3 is TGTGCCAGCAGCCCGACCCCCCTGGGCTCTGGGGCCAACGTCCTGACTTTC.

CDR3 in DNA: TGTGCCAGTAGTATAGTCACGACAGGAGCAGGGGATGGCTACACCTTC. It is translated as CASSIVTTGAGDGYTF. The chain joins TRBV19 to TRBJ1-2, with D tentatively TRBD1 (6 bases). In germline, CDR1 is LNHDA, CDR2 SQIVND (reference sequence). This CDR3 is 16 amino acids long. Deletions cut 1 base from V and 6 bases from J, with 18 bases between.

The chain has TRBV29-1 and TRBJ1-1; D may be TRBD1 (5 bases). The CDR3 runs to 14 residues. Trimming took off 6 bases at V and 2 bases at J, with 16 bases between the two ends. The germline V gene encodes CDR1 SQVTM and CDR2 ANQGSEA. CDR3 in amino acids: CSVRQTESNTEAFF. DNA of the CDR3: TGCAGCGTCCGCCAGACAGAGTCAAACACTGAAGCTTTCTTT.

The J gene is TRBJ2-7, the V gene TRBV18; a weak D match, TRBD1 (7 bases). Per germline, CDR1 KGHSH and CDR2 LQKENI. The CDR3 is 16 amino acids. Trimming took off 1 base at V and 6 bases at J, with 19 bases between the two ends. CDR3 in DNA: TGTGCCAGCTCACCACGAGGCGAGACTAGACAGGGCGAGCAGTACTTC. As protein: CASSPRGETRQGEQYF.

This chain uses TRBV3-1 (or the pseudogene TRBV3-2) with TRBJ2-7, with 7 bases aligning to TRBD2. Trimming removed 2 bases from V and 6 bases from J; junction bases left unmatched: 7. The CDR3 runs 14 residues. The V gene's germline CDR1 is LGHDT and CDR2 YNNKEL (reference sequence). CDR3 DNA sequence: TGTGCCAGCAGCCAAACTTGGGGGGAGGGCGAGCAGTACTTC. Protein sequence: CASSQTWGEGEQYF.

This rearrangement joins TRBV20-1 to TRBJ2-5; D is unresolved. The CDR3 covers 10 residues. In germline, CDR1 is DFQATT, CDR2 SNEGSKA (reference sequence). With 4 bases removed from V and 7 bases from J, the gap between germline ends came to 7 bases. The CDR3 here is CSANPGTQYF. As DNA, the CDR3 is TGCAGTGCTAACCCGGGGACCCAGTACTTC.

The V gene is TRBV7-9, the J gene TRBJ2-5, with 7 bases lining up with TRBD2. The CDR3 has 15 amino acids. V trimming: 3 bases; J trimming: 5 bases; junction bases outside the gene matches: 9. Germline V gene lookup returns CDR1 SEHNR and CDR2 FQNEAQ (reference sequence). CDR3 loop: CASSLRAGEGETQYF. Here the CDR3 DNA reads TGTGCCAGCAGCTTGAGGGCGGGAGAGGGGGAGACCCAGTACTTC.

CDR3 loop: CASSLAGGTEAFF. In DNA, the CDR3 is TGTGCCAGCAGTTTGGCGGGGGGGACTGAAGCTTTCTTT. This chain connects TRBV27 to TRBJ1-1; the D gene is possibly TRBD1 (5 bases). V dropped 3 bases and J dropped 5 bases, with 10 bases sitting between them. Germline values: CDR1 MNHEY, CDR2 SMNVEV (reference sequence). The CDR3 has 13 amino acids.

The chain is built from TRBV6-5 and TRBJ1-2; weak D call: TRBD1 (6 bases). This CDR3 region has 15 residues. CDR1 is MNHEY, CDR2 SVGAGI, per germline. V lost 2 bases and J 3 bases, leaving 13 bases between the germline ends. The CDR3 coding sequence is TGTGCCAGCAGTTACCTGGCAGGGGAGGACTATGGCTACACCTTC. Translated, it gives CASSYLAGEDYGYTF.

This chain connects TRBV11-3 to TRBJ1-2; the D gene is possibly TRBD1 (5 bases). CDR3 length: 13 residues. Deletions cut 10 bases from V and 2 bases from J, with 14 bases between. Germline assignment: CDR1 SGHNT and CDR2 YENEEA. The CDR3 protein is CAKTTGTNYGYTF. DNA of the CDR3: TGTGCCAAGACGACCGGGACGAACTATGGCTACACCTTC.

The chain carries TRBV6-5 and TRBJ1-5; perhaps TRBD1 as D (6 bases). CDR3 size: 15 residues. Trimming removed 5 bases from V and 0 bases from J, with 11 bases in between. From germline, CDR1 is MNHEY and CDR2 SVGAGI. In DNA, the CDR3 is TGTGCCAGCAGTCGCGGACAGTATAGCAATCAGCCCCAGCATTTT. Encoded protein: CASSRGQYSNQPQHF.

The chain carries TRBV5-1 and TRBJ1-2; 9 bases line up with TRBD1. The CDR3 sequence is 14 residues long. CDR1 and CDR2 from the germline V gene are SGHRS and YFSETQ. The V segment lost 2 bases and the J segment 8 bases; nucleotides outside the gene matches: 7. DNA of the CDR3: TGCGCCAGCAGCTTTGGACAGGGGAGAACCGGCTACACCTTC. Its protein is CASSFGQGRTGYTF. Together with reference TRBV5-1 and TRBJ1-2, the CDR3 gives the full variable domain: KAGVTQTPRYLIKTRGQQVTLSCSPISGHRSVSWYQQTPGQGLQFLFEYFSETQRNKGNFPGRFSGRQFSNSRSEMNVSTLELGDSALYLCASSFGQGRTGYTFGSGTRLTVV.

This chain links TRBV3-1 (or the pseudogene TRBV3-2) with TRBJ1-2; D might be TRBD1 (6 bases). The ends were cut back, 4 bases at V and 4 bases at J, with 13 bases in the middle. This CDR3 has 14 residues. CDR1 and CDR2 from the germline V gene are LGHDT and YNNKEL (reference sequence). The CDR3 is CASSPRDTSYGYTF. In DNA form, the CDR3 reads TGTGCCAGCAGCCCCCGGGACACCAGCTATGGCTACACCTTC.

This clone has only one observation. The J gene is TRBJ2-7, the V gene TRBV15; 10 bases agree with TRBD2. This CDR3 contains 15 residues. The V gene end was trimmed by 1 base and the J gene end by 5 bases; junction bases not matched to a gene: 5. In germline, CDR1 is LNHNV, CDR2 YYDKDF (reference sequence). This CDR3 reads CATSRGASGSHEQYF. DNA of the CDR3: TGTGCCACCAGCAGAGGGGCTAGCGGGAGCCACGAGCAGTACTTC.

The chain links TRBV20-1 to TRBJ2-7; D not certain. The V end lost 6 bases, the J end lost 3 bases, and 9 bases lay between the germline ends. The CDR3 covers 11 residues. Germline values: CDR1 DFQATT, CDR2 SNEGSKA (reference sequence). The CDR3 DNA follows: TGCAGTGCCACCCCCGACTACGAGCAGTACTTC. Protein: CSATPDYEQYF.

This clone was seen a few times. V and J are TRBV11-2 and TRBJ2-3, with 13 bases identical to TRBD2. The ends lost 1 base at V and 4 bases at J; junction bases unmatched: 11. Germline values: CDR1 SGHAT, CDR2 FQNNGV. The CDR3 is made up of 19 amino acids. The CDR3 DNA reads TGTGCCAGCAGCTTAGGGGGACTAGCGGGACCCAGGGGCCCAGATACGCAGTATTTT. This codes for CASSLGGLAGPRGPDTQYF.

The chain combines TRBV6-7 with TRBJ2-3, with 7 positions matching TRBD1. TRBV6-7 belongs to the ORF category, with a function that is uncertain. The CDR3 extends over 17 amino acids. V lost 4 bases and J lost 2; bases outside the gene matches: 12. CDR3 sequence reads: CASSFLVTGNDTDTQYF. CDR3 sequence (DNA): TGTGCCAGCAGTTTTTTGGTGACAGGGAACGACACAGATACGCAGTATTTT.

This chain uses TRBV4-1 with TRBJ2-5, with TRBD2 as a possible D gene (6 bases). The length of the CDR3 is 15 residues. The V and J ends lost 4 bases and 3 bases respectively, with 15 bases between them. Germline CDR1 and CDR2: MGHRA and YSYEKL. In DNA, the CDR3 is TGCGCCAGCAGCCCCCAAGCGGGTACCGAAGAGACCCAGTACTTC. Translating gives CASSPQAGTEETQYF.

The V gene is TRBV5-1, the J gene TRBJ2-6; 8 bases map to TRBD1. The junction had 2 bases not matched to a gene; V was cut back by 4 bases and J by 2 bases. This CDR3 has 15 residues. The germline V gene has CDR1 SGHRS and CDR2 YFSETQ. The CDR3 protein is CASSPGQAGANVLTF. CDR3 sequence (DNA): TGCGCCAGCAGCCCGGGACAGGCTGGGGCCAACGTCCTGACTTTC. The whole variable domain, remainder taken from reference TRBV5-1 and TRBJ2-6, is KAGVTQTPRYLIKTRGQQVTLSCSPISGHRSVSWYQQTPGQGLQFLFEYFSETQRNKGNFPGRFSGRQFSNSRSEMNVSTLELGDSALYLCASSPGQAGANVLTFGAGSRLTVL.

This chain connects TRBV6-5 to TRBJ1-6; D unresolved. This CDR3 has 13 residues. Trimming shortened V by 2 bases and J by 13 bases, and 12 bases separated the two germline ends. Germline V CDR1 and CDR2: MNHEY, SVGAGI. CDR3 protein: CASSYEAAQPLHF. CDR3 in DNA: TGTGCCAGCAGTTACGAAGCGGCCCAGCCCCTCCACTTT.

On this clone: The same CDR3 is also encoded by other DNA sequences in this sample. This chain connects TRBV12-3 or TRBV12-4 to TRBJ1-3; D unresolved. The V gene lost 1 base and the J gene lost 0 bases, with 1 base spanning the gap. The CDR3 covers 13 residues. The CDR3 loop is CASSLGSGNTIYF. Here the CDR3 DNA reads TGTGCCAGCAGTTTAGGCTCTGGAAACACCATATATTTT.

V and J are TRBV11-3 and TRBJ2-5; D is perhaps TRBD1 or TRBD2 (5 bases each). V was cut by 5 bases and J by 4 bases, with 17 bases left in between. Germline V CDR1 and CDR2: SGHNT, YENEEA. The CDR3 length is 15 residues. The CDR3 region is CASSEGLDSGETQYF. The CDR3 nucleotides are TGTGCCAGCAGCGAAGGTCTCGACAGCGGAGAGACCCAGTACTTC.

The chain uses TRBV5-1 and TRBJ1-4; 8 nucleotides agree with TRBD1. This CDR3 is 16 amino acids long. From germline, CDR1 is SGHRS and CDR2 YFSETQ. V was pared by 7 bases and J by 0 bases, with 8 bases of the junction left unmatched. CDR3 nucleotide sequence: TGCGCCAGCGGAACAGGGGGAACCTCAACTAATGAAAAACTGTTTTTT. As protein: CASGTGGTSTNEKLFF.

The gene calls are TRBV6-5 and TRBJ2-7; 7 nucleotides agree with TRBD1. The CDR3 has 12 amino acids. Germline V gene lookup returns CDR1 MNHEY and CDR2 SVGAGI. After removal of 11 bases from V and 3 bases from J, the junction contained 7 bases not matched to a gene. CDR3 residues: CAGTGQDYEQYF. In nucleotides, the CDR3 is TGTGCCGGTACTGGACAGGACTACGAGCAGTACTTC.

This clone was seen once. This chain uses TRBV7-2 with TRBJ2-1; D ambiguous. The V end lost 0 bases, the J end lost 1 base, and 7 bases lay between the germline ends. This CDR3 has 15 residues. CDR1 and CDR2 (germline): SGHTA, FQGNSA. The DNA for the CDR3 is TGTGCCAGCAGCTTAGCGGCGCCTTCCTACAATGAGCAGTTCTTC. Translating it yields CASSLAAPSYNEQFF.

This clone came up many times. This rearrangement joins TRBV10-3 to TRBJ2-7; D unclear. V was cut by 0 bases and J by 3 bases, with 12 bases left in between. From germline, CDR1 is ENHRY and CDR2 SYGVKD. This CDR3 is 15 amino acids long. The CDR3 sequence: CAISESAQISYEQYF. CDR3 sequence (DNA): TGTGCCATCAGTGAGTCCGCGCAGATTAGCTACGAGCAGTACTTC.

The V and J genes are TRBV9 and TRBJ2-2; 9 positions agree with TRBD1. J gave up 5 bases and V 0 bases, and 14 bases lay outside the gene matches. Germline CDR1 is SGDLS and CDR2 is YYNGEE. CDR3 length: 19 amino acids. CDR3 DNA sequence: TGTGCCAGCAGCGTAGCTAAGGGTGCGACAGGGGGTTTGACCGGGGAGCTGTTTTTT. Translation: CASSVAKGATGGLTGELFF.